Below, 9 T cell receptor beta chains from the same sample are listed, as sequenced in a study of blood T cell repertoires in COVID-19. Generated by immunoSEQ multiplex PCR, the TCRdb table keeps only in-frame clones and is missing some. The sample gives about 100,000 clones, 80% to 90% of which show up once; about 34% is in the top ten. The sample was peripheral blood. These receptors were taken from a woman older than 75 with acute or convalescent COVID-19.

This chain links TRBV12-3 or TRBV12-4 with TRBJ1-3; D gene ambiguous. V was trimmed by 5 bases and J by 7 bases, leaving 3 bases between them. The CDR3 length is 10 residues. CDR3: CASSRNTIYF. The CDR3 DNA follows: TGTGCCAGCAGTCGGAACACCATATATTTT.

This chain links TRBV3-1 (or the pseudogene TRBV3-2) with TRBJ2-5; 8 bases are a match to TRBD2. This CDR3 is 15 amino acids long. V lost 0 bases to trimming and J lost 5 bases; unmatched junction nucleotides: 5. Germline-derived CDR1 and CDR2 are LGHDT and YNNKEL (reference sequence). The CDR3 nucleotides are TGTGCCAGCAGCCAAGATGTGGCTAGCGGGGAGACCCAGTACTTC. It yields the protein CASSQDVASGETQYF.

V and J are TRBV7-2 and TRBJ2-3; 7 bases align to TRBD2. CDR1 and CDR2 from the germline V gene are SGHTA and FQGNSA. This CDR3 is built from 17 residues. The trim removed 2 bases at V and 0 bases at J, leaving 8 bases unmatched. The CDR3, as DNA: TGTGCCAGCAGCTTACTGTCTAGCGGCTCTAGCACAGATACGCAGTATTTT. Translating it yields CASSLLSSGSSTDTQYF.

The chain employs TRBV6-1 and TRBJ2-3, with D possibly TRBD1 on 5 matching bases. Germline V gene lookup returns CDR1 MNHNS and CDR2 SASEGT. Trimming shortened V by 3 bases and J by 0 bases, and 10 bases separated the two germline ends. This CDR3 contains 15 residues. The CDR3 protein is CASSEQGRSTDTQYF. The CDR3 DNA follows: TGTGCCAGCAGTGAGCAGGGCCGTAGCACAGATACGCAGTATTTT.

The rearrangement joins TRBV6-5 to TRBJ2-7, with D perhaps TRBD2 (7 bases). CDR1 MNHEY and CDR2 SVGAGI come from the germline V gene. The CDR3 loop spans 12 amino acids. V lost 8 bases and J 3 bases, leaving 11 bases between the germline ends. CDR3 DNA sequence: TGTGCCAGCGGGAGGGGGTACTACGAGCAGTACTTC. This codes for CASGRGYYEQYF.

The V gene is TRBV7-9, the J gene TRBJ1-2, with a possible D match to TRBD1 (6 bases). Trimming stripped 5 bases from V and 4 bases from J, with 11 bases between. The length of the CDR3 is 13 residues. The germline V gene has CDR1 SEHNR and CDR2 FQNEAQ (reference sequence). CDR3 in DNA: TGTGCCAGCAGCCCACAGGGAATCTATGGCTACACCTTC. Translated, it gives CASSPQGIYGYTF.

Written as DNA, the CDR3 is TGTGCCAGCAGCTTGAGGCGGGGGGCTGATACGCAGTATTTT. Translation: CASSLRRGADTQYF. The chain employs TRBV5-8 and TRBJ2-3; 8 bases are a match to TRBD2. Germline V gene lookup returns CDR1 SGHTS and CDR2 YDEGEE. Trimming removed 1 base from V and 6 bases from J; junction bases left unmatched: 4. The CDR3 consists of 14 residues.

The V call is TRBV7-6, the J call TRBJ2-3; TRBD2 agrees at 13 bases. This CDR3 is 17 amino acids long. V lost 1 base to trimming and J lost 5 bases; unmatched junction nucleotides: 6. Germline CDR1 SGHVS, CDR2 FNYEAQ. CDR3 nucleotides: TGTGCCAGCAGCTTAGAGGCACTAGCGGGGGGGATAGATACGCAGTATTTT. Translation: CASSLEALAGGIDTQYF.

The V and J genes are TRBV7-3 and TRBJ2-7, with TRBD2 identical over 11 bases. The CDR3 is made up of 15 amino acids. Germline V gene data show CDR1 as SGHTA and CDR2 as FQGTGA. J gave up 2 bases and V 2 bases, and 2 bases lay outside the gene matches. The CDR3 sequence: CASSLVAGGPYEQYF. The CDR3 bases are TGTGCCAGCAGCTTAGTAGCGGGGGGGCCCTACGAGCAGTACTTC.